This is a list of T cell receptor beta chains from one sample in a study of cytomegalovirus exposure and HLA in healthy donors. Profiling relied on immunoSEQ multiplex PCR, and the TCRdb table lists in-frame clones only, not all of them. The sample holds 110,000 to 150,000 clones, approximately 84% seen once. The sample consisted of PBMCs. These receptors were obtained from a woman aged 55-75 years in good health and CMV-seropositive. CDR3s include the opening cysteine and the closing phenylalanine or tryptophan. D genes are given only for firm matches. Clone size is given for some rows only: seen once, a few or many times, or a class if the clone is expanded.

13	TRBJ2-7	.	.	TRBV6-5	CASSRGVSYEQYF	TGTGCCAGCAGTAGAGGAGTGTCCTACGAGCAGTACTTC
15	TRBJ2-5	.	.	TRBV28	CASSFQPGQRETQYF	TGTGCCAGCAGTTTCCAGCCAGGGCAGAGAGAGACCCAGTACTTC
13	TRBJ2-7	TRBD2	.	TRBV19	CASSSGSSYEQYF	TGTGCCAGTAGTAGCGGGAGCTCCTACGAGCAGTACTTC
14	TRBJ2-7	TRBD2	.	TRBV30	CAWIKRDGPQEQYF	TGTGCCTGGATAAAGCGGGATGGTCCCCAGGAGCAGTACTTC
17	TRBJ2-7	.	.	TRBV21-1	CASSAPGLAGALNEQYF	TGTGCCAGCAGCGCTCCGGGACTAGCGGGAGCACTGAACGAGCAGTACTTC
17	TRBJ2-1	TRBD2	.	TRBV6-1	CASSEARASGRGYEQFF	TGTGCCAGCAGTGAAGCCCGGGCTAGCGGGAGGGGGTATGAGCAGTTCTTC
16	TRBJ2-7	TRBD2	.	TRBV30	CACLTTGTSASYEQYF	TGTGCCTGCTTAACGACGGGGACTAGCGCGTCCTACGAGCAGTACTTC
15	TRBJ2-3	TRBD1	.	TRBV7-9	CASSQDRAGTDTQYF	TGTGCCAGCAGCCAAGACAGGGCCGGCACAGATACGCAGTATTTT
16	TRBJ1-4	TRBD1	once	TRBV5-6	CASSMVGQGANEKLFF	TGTGCCAGCAGCATGGTTGGACAGGGAGCTAATGAAAAACTGTTTTTT
15	TRBJ2-5	TRBD2	.	TRBV9	CASSTLAGVGETQYF	TGTGCCAGCAGCACCCTAGCGGGAGTGGGAGAGACCCAGTACTTC
14	TRBJ2-3	TRBD2	.	TRBV30	CAWFGLAGTDTQYF	TGTGCCTGGTTTGGCCTAGCGGGTACAGATACGCAGTATTTT
18	TRBJ2-1	.	.	TRBV9	CASSVSGEAVSSYNEQFF	TGTGCCAGCAGCGTCTCGGGGGAGGCGGTGAGCTCCTACAATGAGCAGTTCTTC
14	TRBJ2-2	TRBD1	few	TRBV19	CASSRDRGVGELFF	TGTGCCAGTTCGCGGGACAGGGGAGTTGGGGAGCTGTTTTTT
15	TRBJ2-4	TRBD1	.	TRBV7-2	CASSSRGGGGDIQYF	TGTGCCAGCAGCTCAAGAGGGGGCGGAGGTGACATTCAGTACTTC
14	TRBJ2-7	TRBD1	.	TRBV30	CAWSLPGQGYEQYF	TGTGCCTGGAGTTTGCCGGGACAGGGGTACGAGCAGTACTTC
16	TRBJ1-5	TRBD1	once	TRBV4-1	CASSPTDRGQGTPQHF	TGCGCCAGCAGCCCCACGGACAGGGGGCAGGGGACGCCCCAGCATTTT
14	TRBJ2-5	TRBD2	.	TRBV28	CASRPSGGSETQYF	TGTGCCAGCAGGCCCTCGGGAGGTTCGGAGACCCAGTACTTC
15	TRBJ2-7	.	few	TRBV4-1	CASSQSPGNGHEQYF	TGCGCCAGCAGCCAATCGCCGGGGAACGGACACGAGCAGTACTTC
16	TRBJ1-2	TRBD1	.	TRBV28	CASSSLQGVANYGYTF	TGTGCCAGCAGTTCCCTCCAGGGGGTAGCTAACTATGGCTACACCTTC
13	TRBJ2-2	.	once	TRBV5-4	CASTLMGGGELFF	TGTGCCAGCACTTTGATGGGGGGCGGGGAGCTGTTTTTT
14	TRBJ1-1	.	.	TRBV5-1	CASSLVAGNTEAFF	TGCGCCAGCAGCTTGGTCGCGGGGAACACTGAAGCTTTCTTT
13	TRBJ2-5	.	.	TRBV5-6	CASSRQVAETQYF	TGTGCCAGCAGCCGACAGGTGGCAGAGACCCAGTACTTC
14	TRBJ1-5	.	.	TRBV7-2	CASSQGGVGQPQHF	TGTGCCAGCAGCCAGGGAGGGGTCGGGCAGCCCCAGCATTTT
12	TRBJ2-1	.	few	TRBV11-3	CASSLNSYEQFF	TGTGCCAGCAGCTTAAATAGCTATGAGCAGTTCTTC
15	TRBJ2-1	TRBD1	few	TRBV19	CASSIQDRGSNEQFF	TGTGCCAGTAGTATACAGGACAGGGGAAGCAATGAGCAGTTCTTC
12	TRBJ2-3	TRBD2	few	TRBV10-3	CAISVGGDTQYF	TGTGCCATCAGTGTGGGGGGGGATACGCAGTATTTT